Each of the 32 T cell receptor beta chains below was sequenced from the same sample in a study of a mutant IDH1 vaccine in newly diagnosed glioma. Documented time point: week 23, last vaccination. It was 300 ug of mutant IDH1 20-mer peptide that made up each vaccine dose, given with topical imiquimod. The antigens these receptors bind are not known. The repertoire was sequenced with immunoSEQ multiplex PCR; TCRdb's copy has only in-frame clones and lacks some. This table holds 26,000 or so clones, 80% to 85% found once. The input for sequencing was PBMCs, taken from a glioma patient whose treatment included an IDH1 peptide vaccine. Receptor source: a woman aged 30 to 39 with glioma.

The chain carries TRBV2 and TRBJ2-2, with TRBD2 identical over 8 bases. V dropped 8 bases and J dropped 2; count of bases not matched to a gene: 4. This CDR3 comprises 14 residues. Germline V gives CDR1 SNHLY, CDR2 FYNNEI. CDR3 protein: CASREGSNTGELFF. CDR3 nucleotide sequence: TGTGCCAGCCGGGAGGGCTCCAACACCGGGGAGCTGTTTTTT. Based on the CDR3 plus reference TRBV2 and TRBJ2-2, the full variable domain is EPEVTQTPSHQVTQMGQEVILRCVPISNHLYFYWYRQILGQKVEFLVSFYNNEISEKSEIFDDQFSVERPDGSNFTLKIRSTKLEDSAMYFCASREGSNTGELFFGEGSRLTVL.

The chain recombines TRBV5-1 with TRBJ2-1, with TRBD2 matching over 10 bases. Trimming removed 3 bases from V and 5 bases from J; junction bases left unmatched: 5. This CDR3 region has 15 residues. The germline V gene has CDR1 SGHRS and CDR2 YFSETQ. CDR3 sequence: CASSSSGGLNNEQFF. CDR3 DNA: TGCGCCAGCAGCTCTAGCGGGGGCCTAAACAATGAGCAGTTCTTC.

V is TRBV6-5 and J is TRBJ1-6; no clear D gene. The CDR3 consists of 12 residues. The V and J ends lost 2 bases and 7 bases respectively, with 3 bases between them. Germline V CDR1 and CDR2: MNHEY, SVGAGI. The CDR3 here is CASSYTNSPLHF. The CDR3 DNA follows: TGTGCCAGCAGTTACACCAATTCACCCCTCCACTTT.

The chain links TRBV19 to TRBJ2-1, with 12 bases matching TRBD2. This CDR3 contains 16 residues. The V gene's germline CDR1 is LNHDA and CDR2 SQIVND (reference sequence). The V gene end was trimmed by 5 bases and the J gene end by 5 bases; junction bases not matched to a gene: 7. This chain's CDR3 is CASSSSLAGGNNEQFF. The DNA for the CDR3 is TGTGCCAGTAGTTCCTCACTAGCGGGGGGAAACAATGAGCAGTTCTTC.

This rearrangement joins TRBV6-1 to TRBJ2-7; 9 positions agree with TRBD1. J lost 3 bases, V lost 7 bases, and 7 bases had no gene match. Germline-derived CDR1 and CDR2 are MNHNS and SASEGT. The CDR3 is made up of 14 amino acids. The CDR3 spells CASKSGTGYYEQYF. CDR3 in DNA: TGTGCCAGCAAGTCCGGGACAGGGTACTACGAGCAGTACTTC.

The gene calls are TRBV11-2 and TRBJ1-1; perhaps TRBD1 as D (5 bases). This CDR3 comprises 14 residues. Trimming cost V 5 bases and J 1 base, with 11 bases left between them. Germline CDR1 and CDR2: SGHAT and FQNNGV. The CDR3 is CASSLGRKNTEAFF. The CDR3 DNA reads as TGTGCCAGCAGCCTGGGACGGAAGAACACTGAAGCTTTCTTT.

The rearrangement uses TRBV5-4 and TRBJ2-5, with a weak D call TRBD2 (6 bases). The CDR3 consists of 13 residues. Trimming removed 0 bases from V and 5 bases from J, with 8 bases in between. CDR1 and CDR2 (germline): SGHNT, YYREEE (reference sequence). CDR3 coding DNA: TGTGCCAGCAGCTTGGGGGGAGGTGAGACCCAGTACTTC. This codes for CASSLGGGETQYF.

The V gene is TRBV19, the J gene TRBJ1-6; tentatively, D is TRBD1 (6 bases). The CDR3 runs to 16 residues. Germline V gene lookup returns CDR1 LNHDA and CDR2 SQIVND (reference sequence). Between the trimmed V and J ends, which lost 5 bases and 7 bases, there was a span of 18 bases. CDR3 bases: TGTGCCAGTAGTGCCCAAACAGGGAAGGGGAATTCACCCCTCCACTTT. Protein product: CASSAQTGKGNSPLHF.

The chain uses TRBV7-8 and TRBJ2-7; possibly TRBD1 for D (5 bases). Per germline, CDR1 SGHVS and CDR2 FQNEAQ. There are 13 residues in the CDR3. V was shortened by 10 bases and J by 6 bases, with 19 bases between the two germline ends. The CDR3 loop is CATSFPGLGEQYF. The CDR3, as DNA: TGTGCCACGTCTTTTCCAGGGCTAGGCGAGCAGTACTTC. The whole variable domain, remainder taken from reference TRBV7-8 and TRBJ2-7, is GAGVSQSPRYKVAKRGQDVALRCDPISGHVSLFWYQQALGQGPEFLTYFQNEAQLDKSGLPSDRFFAERPEGSVSTLKIQRTQQEDSAVYLCATSFPGLGEQYFGPGTRLTVT.

The chain's CDR3 is CSVVGVVDYEQYF. The DNA for the CDR3 is TGCAGCGTTGTCGGCGTTGTAGACTACGAGCAGTACTTC. This chain uses TRBV29-1 with TRBJ2-7; D is unclear. V was clipped by 4 bases and J by 3 bases, with 13 bases between them. The CDR3 runs 13 residues. CDR1 and CDR2 (germline): SQVTM, ANQGSEA.

The chain recombines TRBV15 with TRBJ1-1; no clear D. CDR1 is LNHNV and CDR2 is YYDKDF in the germline V gene (reference sequence). The ends were cut back, 10 bases at V and 0 bases at J, with 6 bases in the middle. The CDR3 consists of 11 residues. The CDR3 sequence: CANRVNTEAFF. CDR3 sequence (DNA): TGTGCCAACCGGGTGAACACTGAAGCTTTCTTT.

Regarding this clone: A junction boundary mismatches the germline segment, possibly from a read error. This chain connects TRBV5-1 to TRBJ1-1; D is perhaps TRBD1 (5 bases). Germline V CDR1 and CDR2: SGHRS, YFSETQ. This CDR3 has 18 amino acids. CDR3 sequence reads: CASSLETGVEGMKTEAFF. The CDR3 DNA reads TGCGCCAGCAGCTTGGAAACGGGGGTTGAGGGTATGAAGACTGAAGCTTTCTTT.

The chain recombines TRBV5-4 with TRBJ1-2, with a possible D match to TRBD1 (5 bases). This CDR3 has 13 residues. Germline V gene data show CDR1 as SGHNT and CDR2 as YYREEE (reference sequence). Trimming removed 2 bases at V and 5 bases at J, with 10 bases between. This CDR3 is CASSLDSAYGYTF. As DNA, the CDR3 is TGTGCCAGCAGCTTAGACAGCGCATATGGCTACACCTTC.

V usage is TRBV4-2 and J usage is TRBJ1-6; 10 positions match TRBD1. The length of the CDR3 is 16 residues. Germline-derived CDR1 and CDR2 are LGHNA and YNFKEQ. Trimming took 1 base from V and 7 from J; bases not matched to a gene: 4. The CDR3 protein is CASSQGDRGLNSPLHF. CDR3 DNA sequence: TGTGCCAGCAGCCAAGGGGACAGGGGTCTCAATTCACCCCTCCACTTT.

A single count supports this clone. This chain connects TRBV19 to TRBJ1-1; no clear D gene. The V end was cut by 5 bases, the J end by 0 bases, with 10 bases between. The CDR3 extends over 14 amino acids. Germline lookup yields CDR1 LNHDA and CDR2 SQIVND (reference sequence). The CDR3 is CASSPFSLNTEAFF. DNA for the CDR3: TGTGCCAGTAGTCCGTTTAGCTTGAACACTGAAGCTTTCTTT.

The chain is built from TRBV4-3 and TRBJ2-6; tentative D call: TRBD1 (5 bases). CDR3 length: 17 residues. The germline CDR1 and CDR2 sequences are LGHNA and YSLEER. V lost 0 bases and J lost 3, with 12 bases in between. CDR3 amino acids: CASSQEAGLSGANVLTF. The DNA for the CDR3 is TGCGCCAGCAGCCAAGAGGCAGGGTTGAGTGGGGCCAACGTCCTGACTTTC.

The rearrangement joins TRBV7-2 to TRBJ1-1, with 9 positions matching TRBD1. The CDR3 length is 14 residues. Germline V gives CDR1 SGHTA, CDR2 FQGNSA. V lost 3 bases, J lost 8 bases, and 7 bases stayed unmatched. The CDR3 bases are TGTGCCAGCAGCTTTACAGGGGGCGGCCCCGAAGCTTTCTTT. Protein: CASSFTGGGPEAFF.

J is TRBJ2-1 and V is TRBV4-3; the match to TRBD2 covers 9 bases. Germline-derived CDR1 and CDR2 are LGHNA and YSLEER. This CDR3 has 17 amino acids. V lost 0 bases, J lost 5 bases, and 8 bases stayed unmatched. The CDR3: CASSQESGLAGNNEQFF. The CDR3 DNA sequence: TGCGCCAGCAGCCAAGAGAGCGGCCTAGCGGGGAACAATGAGCAGTTCTTC.

This clone was seen once. V is TRBV5-1 and J is TRBJ2-7; D ambiguous. Germline CDR1 is SGHRS and CDR2 is YFSETQ. The CDR3 covers 14 residues. The ends were cut back, 1 base at V and 7 bases at J, with 15 bases in the middle. The CDR3 here is CASSLLSGEGEQYF. CDR3 bases: TGCGCCAGCAGCTTGTTGTCTGGGGAAGGGGAGCAGTACTTC. The full variable domain, its missing parts supplied by reference TRBV5-1 and TRBJ2-7, is KAGVTQTPRYLIKTRGQQVTLSCSPISGHRSVSWYQQTPGQGLQFLFEYFSETQRNKGNFPGRFSGRQFSNSRSEMNVSTLELGDSALYLCASSLLSGEGEQYFGPGTRLTVT.

V usage is TRBV10-3 and J usage is TRBJ1-2; maybe TRBD1 (6 bases). This CDR3 spans 16 amino acids. Germline CDR1 ENHRY, CDR2 SYGVKD. The V and J ends lost 0 bases and 2 bases respectively, with 13 bases between them. CDR3 sequence (DNA): TGTGCCATCAGTGAGTCGGGGGCAGGGTCCAACTATGGCTACACCTTC. This codes for CAISESGAGSNYGYTF.

This sequence joins TRBV7-2 and TRBJ1-5; 8 bases agree with TRBD1. The CDR3 is 15 residues long. Trimming cost V 5 bases and J 0 bases; bases outside gene matches: 3. Germline values: CDR1 SGHTA, CDR2 FQGNSA. The CDR3 here is CASSPDRASNQPQHF. The CDR3 DNA reads as TGTGCCAGCAGCCCGGACAGGGCTAGCAATCAGCCCCAGCATTTT.

This chain links TRBV7-9 with TRBJ1-3; D is perhaps TRBD1 (5 bases). The CDR3 sequence is 14 residues long. The germline V and J ends were trimmed by 5 bases and 2 bases, with 10 bases remaining between them. CDR1 and CDR2 from the germline V gene are SEHNR and FQNEAQ (reference sequence). DNA of the CDR3: TGTGCCAGCAGCCGTCAAGGGGCTGGAAACACCATATATTTT. This sequence encodes CASSRQGAGNTIYF.

This clone was picked up a small number of times. The V gene is TRBV7-9, the J gene TRBJ1-1; 7 nucleotides match TRBD1. The CDR3 covers 15 residues. CDR1 and CDR2 (germline): SEHNR, FQNEAQ (reference sequence). V was pared by 1 base and J by 0 bases, with 2 bases of the junction left unmatched. DNA for the CDR3: TGTGCCAGCAGCTTAGTGCAGGGGGTGAACACTGAAGCTTTCTTT. Protein: CASSLVQGVNTEAFF.

The chain is built from TRBV9 and TRBJ2-1; 14 nucleotides align to TRBD2. This CDR3 is built from 15 residues. Trimming cost V 2 bases and J 9 bases; bases outside gene matches: 4. Germline V gene data show CDR1 as SGDLS and CDR2 as YYNGEE. The CDR3 DNA sequence: TGTGCCAGCAGCGTGACTAGCGGGGGGGCCCCTGAGCAGTTCTTC. Translating gives CASSVTSGGAPEQFF.

The chain joins TRBV4-1 to TRBJ2-3; D call uncertain. CDR1 is MGHRA, CDR2 YSYEKL, per germline. Trimming stripped 0 bases from V and 0 bases from J, with 13 bases between. The CDR3 consists of 17 residues. CDR3 amino acids: CASSQEASAISTDTQYF. The CDR3 coding sequence is TGCGCCAGCAGCCAAGAGGCCTCGGCAATCAGCACAGATACGCAGTATTTT.

This clone was detected once. V is TRBV14 and J is TRBJ1-6, with TRBD1 matching over 11 bases. The CDR3 length is 15 residues. The V gene's germline CDR1 is SGHDN and CDR2 FVKESK. Trimming cost V 5 bases and J 9 bases; bases outside gene matches: 6. In DNA form, the CDR3 reads TGTGCCAGCAGCTTCCGGACAGGGGGCGTTTCACCCCTCCACTTT. It specifies CASSFRTGGVSPLHF.

This clone appeared a few times. The chain links TRBV7-9 to TRBJ1-4; no clear D. The CDR3 contains 14 residues. Trimming removed 4 bases at V and 8 bases at J, with 14 bases between. CDR1 and CDR2 from the germline V gene are SEHNR and FQNEAQ (reference sequence). The DNA of the CDR3 is TGTGCCAGCAGCTCGGGCACTCCCCGGGAAAAACTGTTTTTT. Translated: CASSSGTPREKLFF. Based on the CDR3 plus reference TRBV7-9 and TRBJ1-4, the full variable domain is DTGVSQNPRHKITKRGQNVTFRCDPISEHNRLYWYRQTLGQGPEFLTYFQNEAQLEKSRLLSDRFSAERPKGSFSTLEIQRTEQGDSAMYLCASSSGTPREKLFFGSGTQLSVL.

The rearrangement uses TRBV5-1 and TRBJ1-2, with D hard to call. The germline CDR1 and CDR2 sequences are SGHRS and YFSETQ. Trimming pared 0 bases from V and 0 bases from J, leaving 9 bases between. The CDR3 is made up of 15 amino acids. CDR3 in DNA: TGCGCCAGCAGCTTGGACAGCGGTGCTAACTATGGCTACACCTTC. It codes for CASSLDSGANYGYTF.

V is TRBV2 and J is TRBJ1-6; TRBD1 is a possible D gene (6 bases). The germline V gene encodes CDR1 SNHLY and CDR2 FYNNEI. V was shortened by 7 bases and J by 7 bases, with 11 bases between the two germline ends. This CDR3 has 13 amino acids. CDR3 sequence: CASKGVLNSPLHF. DNA of the CDR3: TGTGCCAGCAAGGGGGTGTTAAATTCACCCCTCCACTTT.

The rearrangement uses TRBV6-5 and TRBJ1-2; D perhaps matches TRBD1 (6 bases). CDR3 length: 11 amino acids. Germline-derived CDR1 and CDR2 are MNHEY and SVGAGI. Trimming removed 11 bases at V and 2 bases at J, with 9 bases between. Written as DNA, the CDR3 is TGTGCCGCAGGGGACAACTATGGCTACACCTTC. It yields the protein CAAGDNYGYTF.

This clone has only a few counts. V gene TRBV9 combines with J gene TRBJ2-3; D is unclear. This CDR3 contains 12 residues. Trimming cost V 0 bases and J 6 bases, with 5 bases left between them. Germline CDR1 and CDR2: SGDLS and YYNGEE. CDR3 loop: CASSVVRDTQYF. Written as DNA, the CDR3 is TGTGCCAGCAGCGTAGTCCGGGATACGCAGTATTTT. Based on the CDR3 plus reference TRBV9 and TRBJ2-3, the full variable domain is DSGVTQTPKHLITATGQRVTLRCSPRSGDLSVYWYQQSLDQGLQFLIQYYNGEERAKGNILERFSAQQFPDLHSELNLSSLELGDSALYFCASSVVRDTQYFGPGTRLTVL.

CDR3 sequence: CSVSREPGNTIYF. The CDR3 nucleotides read TGCAGCGTCTCCAGGGAGCCTGGAAACACCATATATTTT. The genes are TRBV29-1 and TRBJ1-3, with D possibly TRBD1 on 5 matching bases. Per germline, CDR1 SQVTM and CDR2 ANQGSEA. The V end lost 6 bases, the J end lost 2 bases, and 11 bases lay between the germline ends. The CDR3 covers 13 residues.